What follows is one TCR beta chain and its context. Antigen: not known. The data stem from a study of ipilimumab plus nivolumab after autologous stem cell transplantation. The overall study: The DLBCL group included primary refractory and relapsed cases.

CDR1 and CDR2 (germline): SQVTM, ANQGSEA. This CDR3 region has 13 residues. The J segment lost 3 bases and the V segment lost 7 bases, leaving 7 bases of the junction unmatched. Study-wide points: Per the authors, repertoire, Treg and microbiota data justify further study.

TCRdb's table, derived via immunoSEQ multiplex PCR, lists solely in-frame clones and lacks some. The data show around 20,000 clones, roughly 74% seen once. The sample in question was PBMCs, obtained in a trial of ipilimumab plus nivolumab as post-transplant consolidation. This sequence originates from a male donor with diffuse large B-cell lymphoma. V and J are TRBV29-1 and TRBJ1-1; 8 bases agree with TRBD1. CDR3 region: CSGEGQAYTEAFF. CDR3 DNA: TGCAGCGGGGAGGGACAGGCTTACACTGAAGCTTTCTTT.